This passage covers 27 T cell receptor beta chains from one sample sequenced in a study of blood T cell repertoires in COVID-19. Produced via immunoSEQ multiplex PCR; TCRdb's table is partial and in-frame only. The sample includes 350,000 to 400,000 clones, around 91% of them seen just once. Sample: PBMCs or T cells enriched from blood (not recorded which). The receptors come from a man between 18 and 29 years old who had recovered from COVID-19.

This chain connects TRBV6-5 to TRBJ1-2; 7 nucleotides align to TRBD1. This CDR3 comprises 15 residues. The germline V gene encodes CDR1 MNHEY and CDR2 SVGAGI. Trimming cost V 6 bases and J 6 bases; bases outside gene matches: 13. CDR3: CASRRGQEKRDGYTF. The CDR3 bases are TGTGCCAGCAGGCGCGGACAGGAAAAGAGGGATGGCTACACCTTC.

This chain connects TRBV27 to TRBJ1-1, with D possibly matching TRBD1 (6 bases). Germline CDR1 is MNHEY and CDR2 is SMNVEV (reference sequence). This CDR3 spans 16 amino acids. V was shortened by 0 bases and J by 4 bases, with 15 bases between the two germline ends. Here the CDR3 reads CASSLSHRVSGTEAFF. CDR3 bases: TGTGCCAGCAGTTTATCACACAGGGTTTCAGGCACTGAAGCTTTCTTT.

The gene calls are TRBV5-6 and TRBJ2-3, with 9 bases identical to TRBD2. J was trimmed by 7 bases and V by 4 bases; bases with no gene match: 16. The CDR3 loop spans 17 amino acids. Looked up from germline, CDR1 is SGHDT and CDR2 is YYEEEE. The CDR3 DNA is TGTGCCAGCAGCGACCGAAGGAGCGGGGGGCCGGGGTATACGCAGTATTTT. Its protein product is CASSDRRSGGPGYTQYF.

This chain uses TRBV19 with TRBJ1-1; D may be TRBD1 (6 bases). The CDR3 length is 15 residues. Trimming took 4 bases from V and 1 from J, leaving 13 bases between them. Germline values: CDR1 LNHDA, CDR2 SQIVND (reference sequence). CDR3 bases: TGTGCCAGTAGTAACGGACAGTGGAAGAACACTGAAGCTTTCTTT. This codes for CASSNGQWKNTEAFF.

The chain is built from TRBV2 and TRBJ1-4, with a tentative D call TRBD1 (5 bases). With 0 bases removed from V and 2 bases from J, the gap between germline ends came to 13 bases. The CDR3 covers 17 residues. Germline assignment: CDR1 SNHLY and CDR2 FYNNEI. The CDR3: CASSEAQGLGTNEKLFF. In DNA form, the CDR3 reads TGTGCCAGCAGTGAAGCCCAGGGCCTGGGGACTAATGAAAAACTGTTTTTT.

J is TRBJ1-1 and V is TRBV2; 12 nucleotides agree with TRBD1. CDR3 size: 16 residues. V was clipped by 7 bases and J by 4 bases; unmatched bases: 10. Germline CDR1 is SNHLY and CDR2 is FYNNEI. CDR3 DNA sequence: TGTGCCAGCACCCCGGGACAGGGGGCTGGGGGCACTGAAGCTTTCTTT. This sequence encodes CASTPGQGAGGTEAFF.

The chain joins TRBV14 to TRBJ1-2; D remains ambiguous. The V and J ends lost 0 bases and 8 bases respectively, with 13 bases between them. Germline V CDR1 and CDR2: SGHDN, FVKESK. The CDR3 length is 14 residues. CDR3 sequence reads: CASSQDPGLGGYTF. As DNA, the CDR3 is TGTGCCAGCAGCCAAGACCCGGGGTTGGGGGGCTACACCTTC.

This rearrangement joins TRBV11-3 to TRBJ2-3; D is uncertain. Germline V CDR1 and CDR2: SGHNT, YENEEA. The CDR3 is 15 amino acids. V dropped 1 base and J dropped 0 bases, with 8 bases sitting between them. The DNA for the CDR3 is TGTGCCAGCAGCTTAGGGCTGGTTAGCACAGATACGCAGTATTTT. Translating gives CASSLGLVSTDTQYF.

The chain employs TRBV13 and TRBJ2-3; 8 bases align to TRBD2. The CDR3 sequence is 15 residues long. The J segment lost 5 bases and the V segment lost 5 bases, leaving 9 bases of the junction unmatched. Germline-derived CDR1 and CDR2 are PRHDT and FYEKMQ (reference sequence). Here the CDR3 DNA reads TGTGCCAGCAGCCACCCCGGACTAGCAGGAGATACGCAGTATTTT. It encodes CASSHPGLAGDTQYF.

This chain uses TRBV15 with TRBJ1-1, with D tentatively TRBD1 (5 bases). Trimming cost V 3 bases and J 7 bases, with 12 bases left between them. The CDR3 totals 13 residues. Germline V gene sequence: CDR1 LNHNV, CDR2 YYDKDF (reference sequence). The CDR3 loop is CATSSGTISEAFF. CDR3 in DNA: TGTGCCACCAGCAGCGGGACTATCAGTGAAGCTTTCTTT. Complete variable domain (other parts from reference TRBV15 and TRBJ1-1): DAMVIQNPRYQVTQFGKPVTLSCSQTLNHNVMYWYQQKSSQAPKLLFHYYDKDFNNEADTPDNFQSRRPNTSFCFLDIRSPGLGDTAMYLCATSSGTISEAFFGQGTRLTVV.

This chain links TRBV27 with TRBJ1-3; TRBD1 matches at 7 bases. V was pared by 3 bases and J by 4 bases, with 3 bases of the junction left unmatched. This CDR3 region has 14 residues. Germline CDR1 MNHEY, CDR2 SMNVEV (reference sequence). CDR3: CASSFTGVGNTIYF. The CDR3 region has the DNA TGTGCCAGCAGTTTTACAGGGGTCGGAAACACCATATATTTT.

The rearrangement uses TRBV4-1 and TRBJ2-7; unclear D gene. Germline V gene lookup returns CDR1 MGHRA and CDR2 YSYEKL. The CDR3 contains 16 residues. V lost 1 base, J lost 4 bases, and 17 bases lay in between. The CDR3 DNA reads as TGCGCCAGCAGCCAAGGCCTAGGAGCGCAGAATTACGAGCAGTACTTC. Its translation is CASSQGLGAQNYEQYF.

The CDR3 loop reads CASSLDRRRTEAFF. As DNA, the CDR3 is TGTGCCAGCAGCTTGGACAGGAGAAGGACTGAAGCTTTCTTT. The chain couples TRBV7-2 to TRBJ1-1; 7 nucleotides align to TRBD1. The CDR3 runs to 14 residues. In germline, CDR1 is SGHTA, CDR2 FQGNSA. V was pared by 3 bases and J by 5 bases, with 6 bases of the junction left unmatched.

The rearrangement links TRBV9 to TRBJ1-4; D is perhaps TRBD1 (5 bases). The germline V gene encodes CDR1 SGDLS and CDR2 YYNGEE. V dropped 0 bases and J dropped 0 bases, with 6 bases sitting between them. This CDR3 region has 15 residues. CDR3 bases: TGTGCCAGCAGCGTAGGACAGACAACTAATGAAAAACTGTTTTTT. This gives the protein CASSVGQTTNEKLFF. Combining the CDR3 with reference TRBV9 and TRBJ1-4 gives the whole variable domain DSGVTQTPKHLITATGQRVTLRCSPRSGDLSVYWYQQSLDQGLQFLIQYYNGEERAKGNILERFSAQQFPDLHSELNLSSLELGDSALYFCASSVGQTTNEKLFFGSGTQLSVL.

This chain connects TRBV19 to TRBJ2-1; 7 bases map to TRBD1. Unmatched junction bases numbered 7, after V lost 5 bases and J lost 6 bases. Germline V gene sequence: CDR1 LNHDA, CDR2 SQIVND (reference sequence). CDR3 length equals 14 residues. CDR3 nucleotide sequence: TGTGCCAGTAGTGCCCGGGACAGTCTCAATGAGCAGTTCTTC. Amino acids: CASSARDSLNEQFF.

The V gene is TRBV7-2, the J gene TRBJ2-2; D possibly corresponds to TRBD1 (5 bases). CDR3 length equals 14 residues. The V end was cut by 5 bases, the J end by 6 bases, with 13 bases between. Germline lookup yields CDR1 SGHTA and CDR2 FQGNSA. The CDR3 protein is CASSLQGVSGELFF. In nucleotides, the CDR3 is TGTGCCAGCAGCCTTCAAGGGGTTTCCGGGGAGCTGTTTTTT. Full variable domain (missing parts from reference TRBV7-2 and TRBJ2-2): GAGVSQSPSNKVTEKGKDVELRCDPISGHTALYWYRQSLGQGLEFLIYFQGNSAPDKSGLPSDRFSAERTGGSVSTLTIQRTQQEDSAVYLCASSLQGVSGELFFGEGSRLTVL.

The chain recombines TRBV5-4 with TRBJ1-6, with 8 bases that match TRBD1. V gave up 2 bases and J gave up 4 bases; unmatched junction bases: 2. Germline assignment: CDR1 SGHNT and CDR2 YYREEE (reference sequence). CDR3 length: 15 amino acids. The CDR3 region is CASSFGTGYNSPLHF. CDR3 DNA: TGTGCCAGCAGCTTTGGGACAGGTTATAATTCACCCCTCCACTTT.

The chain has TRBV5-1 and TRBJ2-2, with a tentative D call TRBD1 (5 bases). The CDR3 has 15 amino acids. The V end was cut by 1 base, the J end by 6 bases, with 13 bases between. From germline, CDR1 is SGHRS and CDR2 YFSETQ. CDR3 coding DNA: TGCGCCAGCAGCTTGAGGCAGGGTAAAGCCGGGGAGCTGTTTTTT. Translation gives CASSLRQGKAGELFF. Combining the CDR3 with reference TRBV5-1 and TRBJ2-2 gives the whole variable domain KAGVTQTPRYLIKTRGQQVTLSCSPISGHRSVSWYQQTPGQGLQFLFEYFSETQRNKGNFPGRFSGRQFSNSRSEMNVSTLELGDSALYLCASSLRQGKAGELFFGEGSRLTVL.

The V gene is TRBV3-1 (or the pseudogene TRBV3-2), the J gene TRBJ1-1, with a weak D call TRBD1 (6 bases). V was shortened by 1 base and J by 1 base, with 13 bases between the two germline ends. Germline V gene data show CDR1 as LGHDT and CDR2 as YNNKEL (reference sequence). CDR3 length equals 16 residues. Here the CDR3 DNA reads TGTGCCAGCAGCCAAGGTGCGGTCAGGGGGAACACTGAAGCTTTCTTT. Residues: CASSQGAVRGNTEAFF.

This clone appeared a single time. The rearrangement joins TRBV19 to TRBJ2-7; the D is unclear. The V gene's germline CDR1 is LNHDA and CDR2 SQIVND (reference sequence). The CDR3 is made up of 14 amino acids. V was shortened by 5 bases and J by 1 base, with 12 bases between the two germline ends. CDR3 in amino acids: CASSPRVTSYEQYF. In nucleotides, the CDR3 is TGTGCCAGTAGTCCCCGGGTTACGTCCTACGAGCAGTACTTC.

This clone was counted between two and nine times. The rearrangement joins TRBV7-3 to TRBJ2-1, with 7 positions matching TRBD2. Per germline, CDR1 SGHTA and CDR2 FQGTGA. Trimming removed 4 bases from V and 6 bases from J; junction bases left unmatched: 12. The CDR3 is 16 residues long. CDR3 protein: CASSYIGGIVPNEQFF. DNA for the CDR3: TGTGCCAGCAGCTATATCGGGGGGATAGTGCCCAATGAGCAGTTCTTC.

CDR3 nucleotide sequence: TGCGCCAGCAGCGGGGACAGTTCCTACGAGCAGTACTTC. This encodes CASSGDSSYEQYF. The chain joins TRBV5-1 to TRBJ2-7; 7 bases fit TRBD1. With V trimmed by 4 bases and J by 1 base, 2 bases remained unmatched. Germline CDR1 is SGHRS and CDR2 is YFSETQ. This CDR3 region has 13 residues.

The chain carries TRBV6-5 and TRBJ1-2; D gene unclear. There are 16 residues in the CDR3. V lost 2 bases and J lost 4, with 17 bases in between. Germline V lookup: CDR1 MNHEY, CDR2 SVGAGI. This CDR3 is CASSYGAEPSSYGYTF. The CDR3 DNA reads TGTGCCAGCAGTTACGGAGCAGAACCTTCCTCCTATGGCTACACCTTC.

The chain couples TRBV10-2 to TRBJ2-6; 11 bases match TRBD1. CDR3 length: 15 amino acids. CDR1 is WSHSY and CDR2 is SAAADI in the germline V gene. The junction had 0 bases not matched to a gene; V was cut back by 6 bases and J by 2 bases. CDR3 DNA sequence: TGCGCCAGCAGGGGACAGGGGGCTGGGGCCAACGTCCTGACTTTC. It translates to CASRGQGAGANVLTF.

V and J are TRBV3-1 (or the pseudogene TRBV3-2) and TRBJ2-5; 12 nucleotides agree with TRBD1. The V gene's germline CDR1 is LGHDT and CDR2 YNNKEL (reference sequence). V shed 7 bases and J 5 bases; nucleotides not matched to a gene: 8. The CDR3 has 15 amino acids. This CDR3 reads CASTGGDRGQETQYF. As DNA, the CDR3 is TGTGCCAGCACTGGGGGGGACAGGGGGCAGGAGACCCAGTACTTC.

The chain combines TRBV11-3 with TRBJ2-2; no clear D gene. The CDR3 length is 18 residues. The V end lost 1 base, the J end lost 0 bases, and 15 bases lay between the germline ends. CDR1 is SGHNT and CDR2 is YENEEA in the germline V gene. The CDR3, as DNA: TGTGCCAGCAGCTTAGCGACAACACCCTTACCGAACACCGGGGAGCTGTTTTTT. Translation: CASSLATTPLPNTGELFF.

This clone is a singleton in its sample. This chain uses TRBV11-2 with TRBJ2-7; 7 bases are a match to TRBD1. The CDR3 length is 16 residues. Unmatched junction bases numbered 6, after V lost 1 base and J lost 0 bases. CDR1 and CDR2 (germline): SGHAT, FQNNGV. The CDR3 DNA reads TGTGCCAGCAGCTTAGCTTTGACAGGGAGCTCCTACGAGCAGTACTTC. Protein sequence: CASSLALTGSSYEQYF.